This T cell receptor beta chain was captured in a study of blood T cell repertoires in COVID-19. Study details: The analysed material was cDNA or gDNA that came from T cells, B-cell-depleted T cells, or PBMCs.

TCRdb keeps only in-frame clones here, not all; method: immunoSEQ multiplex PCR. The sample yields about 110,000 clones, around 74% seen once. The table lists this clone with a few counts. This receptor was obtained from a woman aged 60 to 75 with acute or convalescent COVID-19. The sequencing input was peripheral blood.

The CDR3 region is CASSVFGTSRTEAFF. CDR3 DNA: TGTGCCAGCAGCGTTTTCGGGACATCTCGCACTGAAGCTTTCTTT. The chain joins TRBV7-3 to TRBJ1-1; D is perhaps TRBD1 (6 bases). CDR1 SGHTA and CDR2 FQGTGA come from the germline V gene. V was trimmed by 5 bases and J by 4 bases, leaving 17 bases between them. The CDR3 is 15 amino acids.